The clone carrying this T cell receptor (beta chain) has just one count. The data are from a study of control samples from healthy donors and cancer patients. The data were produced by immunoSEQ multiplex PCR, yet TCRdb's version contains in-frame clones alone and is incomplete. Seen here are some 150,000 clones, around 95% observed once, and the top ten hold around 5.4%. The V end lost 5 bases, the J end lost 8 bases, and 20 bases lay between the germline ends. Germline V gene lookup returns CDR1 SGHDN and CDR2 FVKESK. The CDR3 sequence is 15 residues long. The chain joins TRBV14 to TRBJ2-3; TRBD2 is a possible D gene (6 bases). The sample comprised blood. The origin of this receptor is a man aged 35 to 55 in good health. The CDR3 region has the DNA TGTGCCAGCAGCGCCGACTGGGTAGCGGTGGGTACGCAGTATTTT. Its translation is CASSADWVAVGTQYF.